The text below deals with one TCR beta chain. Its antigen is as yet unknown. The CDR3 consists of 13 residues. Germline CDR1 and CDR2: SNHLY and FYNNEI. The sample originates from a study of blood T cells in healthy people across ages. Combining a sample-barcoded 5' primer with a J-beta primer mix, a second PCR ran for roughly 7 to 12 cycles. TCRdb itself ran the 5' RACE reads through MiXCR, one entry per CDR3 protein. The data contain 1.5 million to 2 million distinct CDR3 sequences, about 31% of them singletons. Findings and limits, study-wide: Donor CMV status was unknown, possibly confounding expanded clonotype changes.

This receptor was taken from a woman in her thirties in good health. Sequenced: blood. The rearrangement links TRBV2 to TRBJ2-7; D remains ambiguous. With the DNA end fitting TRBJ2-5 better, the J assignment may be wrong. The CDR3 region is CASSVNGPETQYF. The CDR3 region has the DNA TGTGCCAGCAGTGTTAATGGGCCGGAGACCCAGTACTTC.